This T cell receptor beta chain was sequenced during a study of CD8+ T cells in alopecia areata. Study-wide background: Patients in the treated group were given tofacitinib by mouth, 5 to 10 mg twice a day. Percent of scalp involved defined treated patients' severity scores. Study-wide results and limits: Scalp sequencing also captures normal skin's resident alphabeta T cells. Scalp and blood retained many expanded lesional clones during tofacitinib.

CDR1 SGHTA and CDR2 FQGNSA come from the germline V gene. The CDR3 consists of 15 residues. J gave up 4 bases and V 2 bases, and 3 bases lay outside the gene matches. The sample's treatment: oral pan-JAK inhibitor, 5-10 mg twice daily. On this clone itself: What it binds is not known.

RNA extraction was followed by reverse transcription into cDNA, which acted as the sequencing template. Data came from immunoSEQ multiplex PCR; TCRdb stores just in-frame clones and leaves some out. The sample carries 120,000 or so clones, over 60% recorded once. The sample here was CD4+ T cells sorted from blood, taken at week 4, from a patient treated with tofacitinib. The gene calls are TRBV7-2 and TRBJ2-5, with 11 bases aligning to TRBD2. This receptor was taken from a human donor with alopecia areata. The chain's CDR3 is CASSLLAGGGETQYF. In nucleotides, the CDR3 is TGTGCCAGCAGCTTACTAGCGGGAGGCGGAGAGACCCAGTACTTC.